The present entry profiles one TCR beta chain with its context. These data originate in a study of blood T cell repertoires in COVID-19. The CDR3 contains 15 residues. Germline values: CDR1 SNHLY, CDR2 FYNNEI. Trimming removed 6 bases from V and 0 bases from J, with 15 bases in between. TCRdb's copy holds only in-frame clones and misses some; the assay was immunoSEQ multiplex PCR. The sample lists over 200,000 clones, approximately 83% occurring once. The chain couples TRBV2 to TRBJ2-7; unclear D gene. The specimen sequenced was peripheral blood. This receptor was identified in a woman aged 25 to 39 who had recovered from COVID-19. The DNA of the CDR3 is TGTGCCAGCAGCCCGCAGACAAGTAGCTCCTACGAGCAGTACTTC. Protein sequence: CASSPQTSSSYEQYF.